This TCR beta chain was documented in a study of blood T cell repertoires in COVID-19. As for the study in general: Sample material is recorded as cDNA or gDNA derived from T cells, B-cell-depleted T cells, or PBMCs.

This table comes from immunoSEQ multiplex PCR, and its TCRdb copy is limited to in-frame clones, with some not included. There are under 200,000 clones in the sample; about 85% occur only once, and 10% to 15% lies in the top ten. CDR1 is SGHVS and CDR2 is FQNEAQ in the germline V gene. The length of the CDR3 is 14 residues. Trimming removed 5 bases at V and 1 base at J, with 11 bases between. The sample taken for sequencing was peripheral blood. This TCR was recovered from a man aged 65 to 85 who had recovered from COVID-19. The rearrangement links TRBV7-8 to TRBJ1-1, with D possibly TRBD1 on 6 matching bases. DNA of the CDR3: TGTGCCAGCAGCACTGGACAGAGGAACACTGAAGCTTTCTTT. Its protein product is CASSTGQRNTEAFF.